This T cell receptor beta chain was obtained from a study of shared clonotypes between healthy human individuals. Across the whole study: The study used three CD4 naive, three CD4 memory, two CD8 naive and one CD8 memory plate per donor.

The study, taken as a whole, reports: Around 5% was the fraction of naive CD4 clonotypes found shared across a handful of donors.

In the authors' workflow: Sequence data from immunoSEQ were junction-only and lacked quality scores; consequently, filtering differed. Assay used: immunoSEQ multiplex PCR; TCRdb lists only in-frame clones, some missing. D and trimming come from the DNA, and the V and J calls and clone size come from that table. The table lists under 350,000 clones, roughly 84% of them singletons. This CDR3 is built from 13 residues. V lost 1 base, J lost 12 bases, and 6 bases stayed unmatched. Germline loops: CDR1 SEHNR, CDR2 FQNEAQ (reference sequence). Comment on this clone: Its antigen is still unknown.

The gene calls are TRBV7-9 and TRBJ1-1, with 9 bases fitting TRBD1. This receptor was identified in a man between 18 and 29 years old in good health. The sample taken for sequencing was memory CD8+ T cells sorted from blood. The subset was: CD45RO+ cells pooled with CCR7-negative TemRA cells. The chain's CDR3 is CASSLVRGQGTFF. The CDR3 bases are TGTGCCAGCAGCTTAGTCAGGGGACAGGGAACTTTCTTT.